What follows are 11 T cell receptor beta chains derived from one specimen sequenced in a study of blood T cell repertoires in COVID-19. TCRdb's table, derived via immunoSEQ multiplex PCR, lists solely in-frame clones and lacks some. This sample has some 370,000 clones, with nearly 90% found just once. Sequencing was performed on peripheral blood. These receptor sequences come from a young man with active or convalescent COVID-19.

In DNA, the CDR3 is TGTGCCAGCAGCCTAAACCCCCGGACAGGGGAGTACAATGAGCAGTTCTTC. Its translation: CASSLNPRTGEYNEQFF. This chain connects TRBV28 to TRBJ2-1; 9 nucleotides agree with TRBD1. The germline CDR1 and CDR2 sequences are MDHEN and SYDVKM. Germline trimming cut 6 bases from V and 4 bases from J; bases unmatched to any gene: 13. The CDR3 runs to 17 residues.

This clone was observed once. This rearrangement joins TRBV7-2 to TRBJ2-3, with D perhaps matching TRBD1 (6 bases). The CDR3 contains 15 residues. Trimming left V 2 bases short and J 0 bases short, with 9 bases between. Germline values: CDR1 SGHTA, CDR2 FQGNSA. DNA for the CDR3: TGTGCCAGCAGCTTACACAGGGCCAGCACAGATACGCAGTATTTT. It specifies CASSLHRASTDTQYF.

In its sample, this clone was seen once. V is TRBV11-2 and J is TRBJ2-3; TRBD1 is a possible D gene (5 bases). CDR1 and CDR2 from the germline V gene are SGHAT and FQNNGV. Trimming cost V 4 bases and J 0 bases, with 11 bases left between them. The CDR3 runs 15 residues. The CDR3 reads CASSWGLDSTDTQYF. DNA for the CDR3: TGTGCCAGCAGCTGGGGCTTGGACAGCACAGATACGCAGTATTTT.

This rearrangement joins TRBV19 to TRBJ2-5; TRBD1 agrees at 7 bases. The CDR3 totals 15 residues. The germline CDR1 and CDR2 sequences are LNHDA and SQIVND (reference sequence). V dropped 6 bases and J dropped 3; count of bases not matched to a gene: 10. The CDR3 coding sequence is TGTGCCAGTAGCTCCTCCCCCGGGACAGAAGAGACCCAGTACTTC. Amino acid sequence: CASSSSPGTEETQYF.

The chain uses TRBV10-3 and TRBJ1-2; weak D call: TRBD1 (5 bases). Germline-derived CDR1 and CDR2 are ENHRY and SYGVKD. The CDR3 is 13 amino acids. The V end was cut by 3 bases, the J end by 4 bases, with 9 bases between. CDR3 region: CAISDAGIYGYTF. DNA of the CDR3: TGTGCCATCAGTGATGCAGGGATCTATGGCTACACCTTC.

The table lists this clone with a few counts. The CDR3 nucleotides read TGTGCCAGCAGTTCGTCGGACAGGGTAGGGAATTCACCCCTCCACTTT. Amino acids: CASSSSDRVGNSPLHF. This rearrangement joins TRBV28 to TRBJ1-6, with 8 bases fitting TRBD1. Germline V gives CDR1 MDHEN, CDR2 SYDVKM. The junction had 9 bases not matched to a gene; V was cut back by 4 bases and J by 7 bases. The CDR3 runs to 16 residues.

V gene TRBV6-5 combines with J gene TRBJ1-5; D remains ambiguous. Trimming cost V 2 bases and J 4 bases, with 9 bases left between them. This CDR3 region has 14 residues. Germline V lookup: CDR1 MNHEY, CDR2 SVGAGI. CDR3 in DNA: TGTGCCAGCAGTTACGTGGAGGGTAATCAGCCCCAGCATTTT. Protein product: CASSYVEGNQPQHF.

This clone was found once. This rearrangement joins TRBV3-1 (or the pseudogene TRBV3-2) to TRBJ2-7, with D perhaps TRBD2 (6 bases). The CDR3 is 19 residues long. CDR1 is LGHDT, CDR2 YNNKEL, per germline (reference sequence). V lost 4 bases to trimming and J lost 3 bases, with 28 bases between them. The CDR3 bases are TGTGCCAGCAGCCCGCGGGACCTAGCCGGGTGCGGTTCGGACTACGAGCAGTACTTC. As protein: CASSPRDLAGCGSDYEQYF.

This clone appeared a few times. V gene TRBV18 combines with J gene TRBJ2-3, with 7 bases that match TRBD2. V trimming: 0 bases; J trimming: 8 bases; junction bases outside the gene matches: 8. CDR3 length: 15 residues. Germline values: CDR1 KGHSH, CDR2 LQKENI. CDR3 sequence (DNA): TGTGCCAGCTCACCACCGGGAGGGAGGAAGGCTACGCAGTATTTT. It translates to CASSPPGGRKATQYF. Using reference TRBV18 and TRBJ2-3 for the parts outside the CDR3, the full variable domain is NAGVMQNPRHLVRRRGQEARLRCSPMKGHSHVYWYRQLPEEGLKFMVYLQKENIIDESGMPKERFSAEFPKEGPSILRIQQVVRGDSAAYFCASSPPGGRKATQYFGPGTRLTVL.

A note on this clone: The sample holds other DNA sequences that translate to the same CDR3. V gene TRBV5-1 combines with J gene TRBJ2-3; TRBD2 agrees at 7 bases. CDR3 size: 16 residues. V lost 0 bases to trimming and J lost 1 base; unmatched junction nucleotides: 5. CDR1 and CDR2 (germline): SGHRS, YFSETQ. CDR3 DNA sequence: TGCGCCAGCAGCTTGGCTCCTAGCGGAGGCACAGATACGCAGTATTTT. Translation gives CASSLAPSGGTDTQYF.

This chain connects TRBV6-4 to TRBJ2-3; D gene uncertain. V lost 5 bases and J lost 2, with 20 bases in between. Germline V gives CDR1 MRHNA, CDR2 SNTAGT. The CDR3 runs to 17 residues. CDR3 amino acids: CASSHPIESAATDTQYF. In DNA form, the CDR3 reads TGTGCCAGCAGTCACCCCATTGAATCGGCGGCCACAGATACGCAGTATTTT.